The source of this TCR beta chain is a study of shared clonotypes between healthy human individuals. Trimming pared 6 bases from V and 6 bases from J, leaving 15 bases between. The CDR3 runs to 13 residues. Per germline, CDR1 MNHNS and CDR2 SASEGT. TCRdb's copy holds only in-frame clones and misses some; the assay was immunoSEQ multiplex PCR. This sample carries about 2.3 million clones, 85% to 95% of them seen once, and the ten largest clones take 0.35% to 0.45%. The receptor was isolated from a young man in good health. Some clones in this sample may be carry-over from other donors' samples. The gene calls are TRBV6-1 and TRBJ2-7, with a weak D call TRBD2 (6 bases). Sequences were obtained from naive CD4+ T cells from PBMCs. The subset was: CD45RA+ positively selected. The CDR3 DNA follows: TGTGCCAGCAGGACTAGTGTGGCGGTCGAGCAGTACTTC. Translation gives CASRTSVAVEQYF.